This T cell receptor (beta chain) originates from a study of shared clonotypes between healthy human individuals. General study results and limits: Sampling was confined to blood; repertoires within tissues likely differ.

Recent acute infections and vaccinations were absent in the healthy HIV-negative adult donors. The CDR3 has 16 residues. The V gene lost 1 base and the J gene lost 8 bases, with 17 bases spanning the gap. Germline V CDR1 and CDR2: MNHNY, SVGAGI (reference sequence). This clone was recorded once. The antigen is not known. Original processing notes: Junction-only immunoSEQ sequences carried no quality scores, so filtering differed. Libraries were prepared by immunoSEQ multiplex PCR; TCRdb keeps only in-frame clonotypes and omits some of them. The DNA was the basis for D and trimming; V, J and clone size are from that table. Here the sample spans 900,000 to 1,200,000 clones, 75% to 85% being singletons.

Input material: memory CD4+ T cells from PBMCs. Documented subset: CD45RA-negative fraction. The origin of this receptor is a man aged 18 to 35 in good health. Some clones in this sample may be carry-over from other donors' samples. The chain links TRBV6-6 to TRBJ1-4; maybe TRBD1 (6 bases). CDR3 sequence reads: CASSYLVGTPAEKLFF. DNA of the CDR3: TGTGCCAGCAGTTACTTGGTAGGGACACCAGCGGAAAAACTGTTTTTT.